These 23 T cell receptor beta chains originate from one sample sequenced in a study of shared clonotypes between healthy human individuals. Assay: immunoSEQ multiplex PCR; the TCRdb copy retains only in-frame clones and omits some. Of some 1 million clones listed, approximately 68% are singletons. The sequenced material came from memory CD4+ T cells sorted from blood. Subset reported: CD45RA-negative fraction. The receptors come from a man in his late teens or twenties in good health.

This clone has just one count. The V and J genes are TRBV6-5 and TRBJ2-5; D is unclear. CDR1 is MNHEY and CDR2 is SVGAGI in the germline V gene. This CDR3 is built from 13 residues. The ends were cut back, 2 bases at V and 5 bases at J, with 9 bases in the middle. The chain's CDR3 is CASSYVTTETQYF. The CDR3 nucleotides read TGTGCCAGCAGTTACGTGACGACGGAGACCCAGTACTTC.

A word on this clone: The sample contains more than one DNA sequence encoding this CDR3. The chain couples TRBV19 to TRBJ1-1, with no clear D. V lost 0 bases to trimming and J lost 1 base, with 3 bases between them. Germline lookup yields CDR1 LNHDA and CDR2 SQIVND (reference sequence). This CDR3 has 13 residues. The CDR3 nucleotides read TGTGCCAGTAGTATAGACCAGAACACTGAAGCTTTCTTT. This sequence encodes CASSIDQNTEAFF.

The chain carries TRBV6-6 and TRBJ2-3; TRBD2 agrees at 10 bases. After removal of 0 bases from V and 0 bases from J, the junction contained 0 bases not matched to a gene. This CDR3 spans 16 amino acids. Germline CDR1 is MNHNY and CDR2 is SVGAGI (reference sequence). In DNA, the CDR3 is TGTGCCAGCAGTTACTCGACTAGCGGGAGCACAGATACGCAGTATTTT. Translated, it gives CASSYSTSGSTDTQYF.

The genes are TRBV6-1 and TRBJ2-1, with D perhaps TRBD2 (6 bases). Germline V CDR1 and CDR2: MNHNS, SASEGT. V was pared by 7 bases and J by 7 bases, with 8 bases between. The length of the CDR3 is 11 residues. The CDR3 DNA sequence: TGTGCCAGCATGGGGAGGAATGAGCAGTTCTTC. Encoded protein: CASMGRNEQFF.

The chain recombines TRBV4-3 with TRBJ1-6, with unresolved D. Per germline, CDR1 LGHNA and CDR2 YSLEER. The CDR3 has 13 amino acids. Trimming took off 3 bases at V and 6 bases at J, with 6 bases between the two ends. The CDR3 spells CASSQQVNSPLHF. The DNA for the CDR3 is TGCGCCAGCAGCCAGCAGGTTAATTCACCCCTCCACTTT.

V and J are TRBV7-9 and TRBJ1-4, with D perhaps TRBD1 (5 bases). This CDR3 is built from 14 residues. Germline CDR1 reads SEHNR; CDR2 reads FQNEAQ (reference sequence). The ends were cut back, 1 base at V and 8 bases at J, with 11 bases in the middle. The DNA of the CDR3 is TGTGCCAGCAGCTTAGGTCTCAGGGCGGAAAAACTGTTTTTT. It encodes CASSLGLRAEKLFF.

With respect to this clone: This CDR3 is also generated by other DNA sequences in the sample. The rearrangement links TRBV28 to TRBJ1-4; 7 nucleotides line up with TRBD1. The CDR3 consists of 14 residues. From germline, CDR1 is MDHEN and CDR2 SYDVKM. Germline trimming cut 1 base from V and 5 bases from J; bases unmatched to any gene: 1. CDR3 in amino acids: CASSLSGGNEKLFF. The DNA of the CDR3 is TGTGCCAGCAGTTTATCAGGGGGGAATGAAAAACTGTTTTTT.

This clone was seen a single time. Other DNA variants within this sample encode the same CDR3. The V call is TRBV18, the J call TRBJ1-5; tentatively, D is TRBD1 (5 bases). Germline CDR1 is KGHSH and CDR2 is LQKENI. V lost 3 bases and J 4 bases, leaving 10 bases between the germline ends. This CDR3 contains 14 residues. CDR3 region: CASSPGTGNQPQHF. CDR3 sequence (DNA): TGTGCCAGCTCACCGGGGACGGGGAATCAGCCCCAGCATTTT. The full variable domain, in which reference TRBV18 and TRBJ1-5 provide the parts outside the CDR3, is NAGVMQNPRHLVRRRGQEARLRCSPMKGHSHVYWYRQLPEEGLKFMVYLQKENIIDESGMPKERFSAEFPKEGPSILRIQQVVRGDSAAYFCASSPGTGNQPQHFGDGTRLSIL.

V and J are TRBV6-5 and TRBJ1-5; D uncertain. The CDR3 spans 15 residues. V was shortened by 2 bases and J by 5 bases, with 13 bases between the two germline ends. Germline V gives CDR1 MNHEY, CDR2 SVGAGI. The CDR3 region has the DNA TGTGCCAGCAGTTACGAGTGGTACTCCCATCAGCCCCAGCATTTT. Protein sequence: CASSYEWYSHQPQHF.

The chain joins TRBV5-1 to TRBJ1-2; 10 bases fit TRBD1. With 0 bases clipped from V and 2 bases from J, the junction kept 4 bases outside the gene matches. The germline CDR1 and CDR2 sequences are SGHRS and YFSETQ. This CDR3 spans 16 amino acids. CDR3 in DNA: TGCGCCAGCAGCTTGGGACAGGGGGCGAAAAACTATGGCTACACCTTC. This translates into CASSLGQGAKNYGYTF.

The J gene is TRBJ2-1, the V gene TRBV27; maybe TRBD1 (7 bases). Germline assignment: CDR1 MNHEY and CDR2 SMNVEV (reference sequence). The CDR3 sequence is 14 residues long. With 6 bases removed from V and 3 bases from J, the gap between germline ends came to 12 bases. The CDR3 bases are TGTGCCAGCAGGAGACAGGGACTCTACAATGAGCAGTTCTTC. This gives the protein CASRRQGLYNEQFF.

CDR3 nucleotides: TGTGCCATCAGTGGGGACAGCCAAGAGACCCAGTACTTC. Amino acids: CAISGDSQETQYF. V and J are TRBV10-3 and TRBJ2-5, with TRBD1 matching over 7 bases. The ends lost 4 bases at V and 1 base at J; junction bases unmatched: 0. The CDR3 extends over 13 amino acids. Germline V CDR1 and CDR2: ENHRY, SYGVKD.

The CDR3 DNA reads as TGTGCCAGCAGCTTTGGAGGGAGCACAGATACGCAGTATTTT. Translating gives CASSFGGSTDTQYF. J is TRBJ2-3 and V is TRBV7-9; possibly TRBD2 for D (6 bases). The CDR3 runs 14 residues. Germline loops: CDR1 SEHNR, CDR2 FQNEAQ (reference sequence). Trimming pared 3 bases from V and 0 bases from J, leaving 7 bases between.

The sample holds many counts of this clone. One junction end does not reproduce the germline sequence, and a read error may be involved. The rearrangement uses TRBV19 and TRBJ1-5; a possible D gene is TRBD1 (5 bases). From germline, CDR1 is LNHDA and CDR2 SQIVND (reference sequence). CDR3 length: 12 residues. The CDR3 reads CASSIVRGGVTF. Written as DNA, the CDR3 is TGTGCCAGTAGTATAGTACGGGGGGGAGTGACATTT.

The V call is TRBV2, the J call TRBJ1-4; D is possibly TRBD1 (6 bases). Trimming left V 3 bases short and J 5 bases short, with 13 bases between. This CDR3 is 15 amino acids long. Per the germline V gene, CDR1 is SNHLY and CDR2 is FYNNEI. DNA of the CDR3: TGTGCCAGCAGTGAGGAACAGGGTCGGAATGAAAAACTGTTTTTT. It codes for CASSEEQGRNEKLFF.

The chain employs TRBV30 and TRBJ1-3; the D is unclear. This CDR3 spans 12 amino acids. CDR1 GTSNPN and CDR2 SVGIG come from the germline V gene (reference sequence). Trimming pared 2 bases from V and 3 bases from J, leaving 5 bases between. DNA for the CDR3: TGTGCCTGGAGTTGGGTTGGAAACACCATATATTTT. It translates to CAWSWVGNTIYF.

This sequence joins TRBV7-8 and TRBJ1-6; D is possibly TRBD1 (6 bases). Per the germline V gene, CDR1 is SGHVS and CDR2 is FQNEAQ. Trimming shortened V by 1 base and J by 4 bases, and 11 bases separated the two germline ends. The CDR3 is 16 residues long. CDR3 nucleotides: TGTGCCAGCAGCTTAGACAGGGTCTATTATAATTCACCCCTCCACTTT. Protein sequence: CASSLDRVYYNSPLHF.

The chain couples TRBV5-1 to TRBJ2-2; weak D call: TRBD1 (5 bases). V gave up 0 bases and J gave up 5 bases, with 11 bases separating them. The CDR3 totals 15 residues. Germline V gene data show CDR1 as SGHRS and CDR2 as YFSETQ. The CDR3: CASSLVTQGTGELFF. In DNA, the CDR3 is TGCGCCAGCAGCTTGGTAACTCAGGGAACCGGGGAGCTGTTTTTT.

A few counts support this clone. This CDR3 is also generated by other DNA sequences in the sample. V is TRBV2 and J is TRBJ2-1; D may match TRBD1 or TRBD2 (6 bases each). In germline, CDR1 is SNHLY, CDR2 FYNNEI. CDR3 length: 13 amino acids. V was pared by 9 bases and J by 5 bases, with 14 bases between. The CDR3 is CASRRGVHNEQFF. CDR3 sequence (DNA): TGTGCCAGTAGGAGGGGGGTTCACAATGAGCAGTTCTTC.

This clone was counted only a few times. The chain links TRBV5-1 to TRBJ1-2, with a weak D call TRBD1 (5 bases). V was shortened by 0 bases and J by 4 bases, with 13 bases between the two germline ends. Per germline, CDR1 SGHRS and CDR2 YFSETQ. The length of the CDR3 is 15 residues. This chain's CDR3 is CASSLEQAPLYGYTF. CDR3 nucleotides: TGCGCCAGCAGCTTGGAACAGGCCCCCCTCTATGGCTACACCTTC. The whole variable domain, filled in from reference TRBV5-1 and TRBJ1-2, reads KAGVTQTPRYLIKTRGQQVTLSCSPISGHRSVSWYQQTPGQGLQFLFEYFSETQRNKGNFPGRFSGRQFSNSRSEMNVSTLELGDSALYLCASSLEQAPLYGYTFGSGTRLTVV.

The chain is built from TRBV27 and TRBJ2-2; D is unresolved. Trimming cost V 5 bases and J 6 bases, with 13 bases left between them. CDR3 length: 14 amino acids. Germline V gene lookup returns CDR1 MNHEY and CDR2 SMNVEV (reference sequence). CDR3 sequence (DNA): TGTGCCAGCAGTATGAGACGGACCGCCGGGGAGCTGTTTTTT. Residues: CASSMRRTAGELFF.

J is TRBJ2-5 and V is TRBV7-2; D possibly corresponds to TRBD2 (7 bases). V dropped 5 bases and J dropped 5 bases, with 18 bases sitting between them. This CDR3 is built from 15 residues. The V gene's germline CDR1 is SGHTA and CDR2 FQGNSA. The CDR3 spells CASSPRGGVGETQYF. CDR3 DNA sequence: TGTGCCAGCAGCCCCAGGGGAGGGGTTGGGGAGACCCAGTACTTC.

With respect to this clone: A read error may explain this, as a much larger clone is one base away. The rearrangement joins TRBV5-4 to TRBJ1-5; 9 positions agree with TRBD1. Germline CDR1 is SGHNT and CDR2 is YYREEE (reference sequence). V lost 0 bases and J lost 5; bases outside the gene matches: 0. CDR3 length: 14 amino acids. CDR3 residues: CASSLGQGDQPQHF. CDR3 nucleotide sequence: TGTGCCAGCAGCTTGGGACAGGGGGATCAGCCCCAGCATTTT. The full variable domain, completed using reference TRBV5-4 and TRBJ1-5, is ETGVTQSPTHLIKTRGQQVTLRCSSQSGHNTVSWYQQALGQGPQFIFQYYREEENGRGNFPPRFSGLQFPNYSSELNVNALELDDSALYLCASSLGQGDQPQHFGDGTRLSIL.